The 10 T cell receptor beta chains below all came from one sample that was sequenced in a study of blood T cells in healthy people across ages. Using a J-beta primer mix together with a sample-barcoded 5' primer, a second PCR was run for about 6 to 11 cycles. MiXCR, run by TCRdb on the 5' RACE reads, gives a single entry per CDR3 protein. Found here are approximately 800,000 distinct CDR3 sequences, approximately 25% of them singletons; the top ten hold roughly 3.5%. These data also formed part of another study, on T cells of mothers and their children.

The sequenced sample consisted of blood. These receptors were obtained from a boy younger than 18 in good health.

The chain carries TRBV28 and TRBJ2-5, with D perhaps matching TRBD1 (5 bases). The end of the DNA is better explained by TRBJ2-7, so the J call may be wrong. The CDR3 runs 14 residues. CDR1 MDHEN and CDR2 SYDVKM come from the germline V gene. DNA of the CDR3: TGTGCCAGCAGTTCACTGACAGATCCCTACGAGCAGTACTTC. It yields the protein CASSSLTDPYEQYF.

This clonotype showed up just a few times. This chain links TRBV2 with TRBJ2-3; either TRBD1 or TRBD2 may supply D (5 bases each). CDR1 SNHLY and CDR2 FYNNEI come from the germline V gene. V shed 4 bases and J shed 1 base, with 12 bases lying between them. The CDR3 has 15 amino acids. For the CDR3, the DNA is TGTGCCAGCAGTGTTTCAGGGACGCGCACAGATACGCAGTATTTT. It translates to CASSVSGTRTDTQYF.

There are a few counts of this clonotype. The rearrangement links TRBV6-4 to TRBJ2-5; D is uncertain. The DNA end favors TRBJ2-1, so the J call may be wrong. CDR3 length: 13 amino acids. Germline-derived CDR1 and CDR2 are MRHNA and SNTAGT. The CDR3 here is CASSDDHSTEQFF. The DNA of the CDR3 is TGTGCCAGCAGTGACGATCACAGCACTGAGCAGTTCTTC.

The sample holds a few counts of this clonotype. The chain is built from TRBV4-3 and TRBJ2-5; 12 bases map to TRBD2. CDR1 and CDR2 from the germline V gene are LGHNA and YSLEER. This CDR3 is 16 amino acids long. The V segment lost 4 bases and the J segment 4 bases; nucleotides outside the gene matches: 7. CDR3 bases: TGCGCCAGCAGCCGAGGACTAGCGGGACGAGGAGAGACCCAGTACTTC. Encoded protein: CASSRGLAGRGETQYF.

The rearrangement uses TRBV19 and TRBJ1-2; D might be TRBD1 (6 bases). V was cut by 8 bases and J by 4 bases, with 20 bases left in between. The germline CDR1 and CDR2 sequences are LNHDA and SQIVND (reference sequence). CDR3 size: 15 residues. The CDR3 here is CASGKRGDSVYGYTF. CDR3 nucleotide sequence: TGTGCCAGTGGAAAAAGGGGGGACTCTGTCTATGGCTACACCTTC.

The V and J genes are TRBV7-3 and TRBJ2-3; 10 bases map to TRBD1. The CDR3 is 16 residues long. V lost 5 bases, J lost 2 bases, and 7 bases stayed unmatched. Germline CDR1 is SGHTA and CDR2 is FQGTGA. The CDR3 is CASSRGTGDFTDTQYF. In DNA, the CDR3 is TGTGCCAGCAGCCGAGGGACAGGGGACTTCACAGATACGCAGTATTTT.

This clonotype has a single count. This chain uses TRBV7-8 with TRBJ2-7; TRBD1 matches 9 bases. This CDR3 is built from 15 residues. V was pared by 5 bases and J by 4 bases, with 9 bases of the junction left unmatched. Germline loops: CDR1 SGHVS, CDR2 FQNEAQ. Here the CDR3 reads CASSGPGTGQYEQYF. CDR3 nucleotide sequence: TGTGCCAGCAGCGGACCCGGGACAGGGCAATACGAGCAGTACTTC.

J is TRBJ1-1 and V is TRBV5-1; 8 bases map to TRBD1. Trimming removed 5 bases from V and 0 bases from J; junction bases left unmatched: 12. Germline V gene lookup returns CDR1 SGHRS and CDR2 YFSETQ. CDR3 length: 17 amino acids. CDR3 in DNA: TGCGCCAGCAGTAGGTCCCGGACAGGGATGTTGAACACTGAAGCTTTCTTT. Translated: CASSRSRTGMLNTEAFF.

CDR3 amino acids: CASSPQFNQPQHF. CDR3 nucleotide sequence: TGTGCCAGCAGCCCTCAGTTCAATCAGCCCCAGCATTTT. This rearrangement joins TRBV7-2 to TRBJ1-5; unclear D gene. The germline CDR1 and CDR2 sequences are SGHTA and FQGNSA. The CDR3 runs to 13 residues. V lost 5 bases and J 3 bases, leaving 8 bases between the germline ends. Based on the CDR3 plus reference TRBV7-2 and TRBJ1-5, the full variable domain is GAGVSQSPSNKVTEKGKDVELRCDPISGHTALYWYRQSLGQGLEFLIYFQGNSAPDKSGLPSDRFSAERTGGSVSTLTIQRTQQEDSAVYLCASSPQFNQPQHFGDGTRLSIL.

The CDR3 loop reads CATQPGPVADTQYF. CDR3 DNA sequence: TGTGCCACCCAACCGGGCCCAGTGGCAGATACGCAGTATTTT. The V call is TRBV10-3, the J call TRBJ2-3; D remains unclear. The CDR3 is made up of 14 amino acids. The germline CDR1 and CDR2 sequences are ENHRY and SYGVKD. V was cut by 10 bases and J by 4 bases, with 18 bases left in between.